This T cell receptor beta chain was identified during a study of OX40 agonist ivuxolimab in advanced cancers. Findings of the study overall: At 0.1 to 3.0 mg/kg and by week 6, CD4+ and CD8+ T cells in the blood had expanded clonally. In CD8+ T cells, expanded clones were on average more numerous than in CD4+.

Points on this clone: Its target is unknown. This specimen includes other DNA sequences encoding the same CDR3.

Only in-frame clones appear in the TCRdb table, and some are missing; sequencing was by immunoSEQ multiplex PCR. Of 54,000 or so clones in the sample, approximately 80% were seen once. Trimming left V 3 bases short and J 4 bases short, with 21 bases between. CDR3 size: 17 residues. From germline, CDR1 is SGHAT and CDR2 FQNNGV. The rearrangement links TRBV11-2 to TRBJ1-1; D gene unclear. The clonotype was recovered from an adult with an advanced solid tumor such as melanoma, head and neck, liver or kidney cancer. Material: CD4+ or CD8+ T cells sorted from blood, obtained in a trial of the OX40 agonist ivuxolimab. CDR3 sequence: CASSFFRNTRWVTEAFF. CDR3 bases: TGTGCCAGCAGCTTCTTCAGGAATACCCGGTGGGTCACTGAAGCTTTCTTT. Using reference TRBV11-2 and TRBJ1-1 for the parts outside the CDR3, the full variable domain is EAGVAQSPRYKIIEKRQSVAFWCNPISGHATLYWYQQILGQGPKLLIQFQNNGVVDDSQLPKDRFSAERLKGVDSTLKIQPAKLEDSAVYLCASSFFRNTRWVTEAFFGQGTRLTVV.